Listed here are 16 T cell receptor beta chains from one sample, sequenced in a study of spatial heterogeneity in lung cancer. Findings of the study overall: For expanded intratumoral alpha and beta TCRs, counts tracked tumor mutation counts.

One entry per CDR3 protein, called by TCRdb with MiXCR from the 5' RACE reads. The table lists 14,000 or so distinct CDR3 sequences, 4.7% of them singletons. These TCRs' antigens remain unknown. Time point defined: sample taken at primary tumor resection. Sequences were derived from lung tumor tissue, sampled at surgery. These receptors all come from a female donor with early-stage non-small cell lung cancer.

This clonotype was found many times. The rearrangement joins TRBV29-1 to TRBJ2-7, with TRBD1 matching over 9 bases. Trimming cost V 5 bases and J 3 bases; bases outside gene matches: 2. CDR3 length: 12 residues. The germline CDR1 and CDR2 sequences are SQVTM and ANQGSEA. CDR3: CSVTGQGYEQYF. CDR3 nucleotide sequence: TGCAGCGTTACGGGACAGGGCTACGAGCAGTACTTC.

This clonotype qualifies as medium-sized. The rearrangement uses TRBV6-1 and TRBJ2-7, with D perhaps matching TRBD1 or TRBD2 (5 bases each). V lost 5 bases and J lost 4, with 18 bases in between. Germline loops: CDR1 MNHNS, CDR2 SASEGT. The CDR3 spans 15 residues. The CDR3 loop is CASSHRDPLRYEQYF. The CDR3 coding sequence is TGTGCCAGCAGTCATAGGGACCCCCTTCGGTACGAGCAGTACTTC.

This clonotype was observed a handful of times. The CDR3 reads CASSDSTGHGAFF. CDR3 coding DNA: TGTGCCAGCAGTGACTCGACAGGGCATGGGGCTTTCTTT. The chain has TRBV6-1 and TRBJ1-1, with 7 bases lining up with TRBD1. Trimming took 3 bases from V and 11 from J; bases not matched to a gene: 9. This CDR3 region has 13 residues. Germline CDR1 and CDR2: MNHNS and SASEGT.

At least ten counts were recorded for this clonotype. The gene calls are TRBV12-5 and TRBJ2-7; D is perhaps TRBD2 (6 bases). Trimming left V 7 bases short and J 4 bases short, with 8 bases between. Looked up from germline, CDR1 is LGHNT and CDR2 is FRNRAP. The CDR3 is 11 amino acids. Here the CDR3 DNA reads TGTGCTAGTGCCCGGGGGTACGAGCAGTACTTC. Its translation is CASARGYEQYF.

This clonotype was detected many times. This chain joins TRBV18 and TRBJ2-7; tentative D call: TRBD1 (5 bases). Germline-derived CDR1 and CDR2 are KGHSH and LQKENI. The CDR3 covers 12 residues. Between the trimmed V and J ends, which lost 2 bases and 5 bases, there was a span of 7 bases. The CDR3 protein is CASSPSRDEQYF. The CDR3 DNA reads as TGTGCCAGCTCACCATCCAGGGACGAGCAGTACTTC.

This clonotype has a count of ten or more. The J gene is TRBJ2-3, the V gene TRBV28; D not certain. Per the germline V gene, CDR1 is MDHEN and CDR2 is SYDVKM. This CDR3 is built from 11 residues. Trimming removed 3 bases at V and 4 bases at J, with 2 bases between. This CDR3 reads CASSFSDTQYF. CDR3 DNA sequence: TGTGCCAGCAGTTTCTCAGATACGCAGTATTTT.

This clonotype was observed many times. The J gene is TRBJ1-4, the V gene TRBV12-3 or TRBV12-4, with 10 positions matching TRBD1. The J segment lost 6 bases and the V segment lost 7 bases, leaving 5 bases of the junction unmatched. The CDR3 runs to 14 residues. The DNA of the CDR3 is TGTGCCAGCACCCCGGGACAGGGGTATGAAAAACTGTTTTTT. Encoded protein: CASTPGQGYEKLFF.

The gene calls are TRBV20-1 and TRBJ2-1; a weak D match, TRBD1 (5 bases). The CDR3 loop spans 16 amino acids. Per germline, CDR1 DFQATT and CDR2 SNEGSKA (reference sequence). V gave up 0 bases and J gave up 8 bases, with 20 bases separating them. CDR3 amino acids: CSARDPTGRVNHEQFF. The DNA of the CDR3 is TGCAGTGCTAGAGATCCTACAGGCAGGGTTAATCATGAGCAGTTCTTC.

This clonotype is labeled as medium-sized. This chain connects TRBV3-1 to TRBJ2-7, with D perhaps matching TRBD2 (5 bases). CDR3 length equals 12 residues. V lost 4 bases to trimming and J lost 3 bases, with 7 bases between them. Germline assignment: CDR1 LGHDT and CDR2 YNNKEL (reference sequence). DNA of the CDR3: TGTGCCAGCAGCCCCCGGGACTACGAGCAGTACTTC. Translated, it gives CASSPRDYEQYF.

This clonotype came up many times. This rearrangement joins TRBV20-1 to TRBJ1-3, with D perhaps matching TRBD1 (6 bases). This CDR3 has 14 residues. V lost 0 bases to trimming and J lost 8 bases, with 14 bases between them. Germline CDR1 is DFQATT and CDR2 is SNEGSKA (reference sequence). Written as DNA, the CDR3 is TGCAGTGCTAGAGATCCGGGGGCGGGATACACCATATATTTT. Amino acids: CSARDPGAGYTIYF.

This clonotype has at least ten counts. The genes are TRBV29-1 and TRBJ2-3; D is perhaps TRBD1 or TRBD2 (5 bases each). Germline V gene sequence: CDR1 SQVTM, CDR2 ANQGSEA. V was shortened by 7 bases and J by 6 bases, with 23 bases between the two germline ends. The CDR3 loop spans 15 amino acids. The CDR3 region is CSGERDGGPLDTQYF. As DNA, the CDR3 is TGCAGCGGGGAACGGGACGGTGGACCCCTTGATACGCAGTATTTT.

This clonotype was seen ten or more times. This CDR3 reads CASSQGQGFPYEQYF. CDR3 nucleotide sequence: TGCGCCAGCAGCCAGGGACAGGGGTTCCCTTACGAGCAGTACTTC. V is TRBV4-1 and J is TRBJ2-7; 10 positions agree with TRBD1. V was pared by 3 bases and J by 4 bases, with 6 bases of the junction left unmatched. Germline assignment: CDR1 MGHRA and CDR2 YSYEKL. The CDR3 is 15 residues long.

This clonotype is categorized as medium-sized (0.01 to 0.1%). V and J are TRBV12-3 or TRBV12-4 and TRBJ1-1, with TRBD1 identical over 9 bases. The CDR3 is 12 amino acids. The V and J ends lost 1 base and 12 bases, in that order; junction bases with no gene match: 3. CDR3 amino acids: CASSLVTGGTFF. The CDR3 bases are TGTGCCAGCAGTTTAGTGACAGGGGGAACTTTCTTT.

This clonotype was seen ten or more times. Written as DNA, the CDR3 is TGTGCCAGCAGCGTTGGACAGGGCGCTGGAAACACCATATATTTT. Translation gives CASSVGQGAGNTIYF. The chain recombines TRBV9 with TRBJ1-3; TRBD1 aligns across 8 bases. V trimming: 2 bases; J trimming: 2 bases; junction bases outside the gene matches: 3. The CDR3 totals 15 residues. CDR1 is SGDLS and CDR2 is YYNGEE in the germline V gene. Together with reference TRBV9 and TRBJ1-3, the CDR3 gives the full variable domain: DSGVTQTPKHLITATGQRVTLRCSPRSGDLSVYWYQQSLDQGLQFLIQYYNGEERAKGNILERFSAQQFPDLHSELNLSSLELGDSALYFCASSVGQGAGNTIYFGEGSWLTVV.

This sequence joins TRBV12-3 or TRBV12-4 and TRBJ2-3, with 9 nucleotides matching TRBD2. V lost 5 bases and J lost 3; bases outside the gene matches: 3. There are 14 residues in the CDR3. The CDR3 is CASSISGGTDTQYF. CDR3 coding DNA: TGTGCCAGCAGTATTAGCGGGGGTACAGATACGCAGTATTTT.

At least ten counts were recorded for this clonotype. The rearrangement joins TRBV7-2 to TRBJ2-7; tentative D call: TRBD2 (6 bases). Germline assignment: CDR1 SGHTA and CDR2 FQGNSA. There are 14 residues in the CDR3. V was pared by 7 bases and J by 7 bases, with 20 bases between. The CDR3, as DNA: TGTGCCAGCATGGCGGGACTTTCCTCGGGGGAGCAGTACTTC. It is translated as CASMAGLSSGEQYF.